Below are 27 T cell receptor beta chains sequenced from a single sample in a study of cytomegalovirus exposure and HLA in healthy donors. Vbeta (60) and Jbeta (13) primers were used in the PCR. Profiling relied on immunoSEQ multiplex PCR, and the TCRdb table lists in-frame clones only, not all of them. In the table there are 200,000 to 300,000 clones, 80% to 90% of which are singletons. Source material: PBMCs. The source of these receptors is a middle-aged woman in good health and CMV-seropositive.

DNA for the CDR3: TGTGCCAGCAGCTTGTTTCCCGGGACAGGGAATTCACCCCTCCACTTT. Its protein product is CASSLFPGTGNSPLHF. This chain joins TRBV5-6 and TRBJ1-6, with TRBD1 matching over 9 bases. The length of the CDR3 is 16 residues. J was trimmed by 7 bases and V by 1 base; bases with no gene match: 6. Germline V gene lookup returns CDR1 SGHDT and CDR2 YYEEEE.

V gene TRBV7-9 combines with J gene TRBJ2-1, with TRBD2 as a possible D gene (5 bases). This CDR3 comprises 15 residues. Per germline, CDR1 SEHNR and CDR2 FQNEAQ (reference sequence). The V and J ends lost 5 bases and 7 bases respectively, with 18 bases between them. DNA of the CDR3: TGTGCCAGCAGCCCAGACTACCCCGACCCGAATGAGCAGTTCTTC. Its translation: CASSPDYPDPNEQFF.

This clone was counted once. The chain carries TRBV2 and TRBJ2-1; TRBD2 aligns across 7 bases. CDR1 and CDR2 (germline): SNHLY, FYNNEI. The CDR3 loop spans 15 amino acids. After removal of 5 bases from V and 4 bases from J, the junction contained 8 bases not matched to a gene. The CDR3 loop is CASSLRREGYNEQFF. The CDR3, as DNA: TGTGCCAGCAGTTTGCGCAGGGAGGGATACAATGAGCAGTTCTTC.

The genes are TRBV28 and TRBJ1-4; 7 bases map to TRBD1. Germline V lookup: CDR1 MDHEN, CDR2 SYDVKM. With 5 bases clipped from V and 6 bases from J, the junction kept 12 bases outside the gene matches. The CDR3 runs to 16 residues. The CDR3 spells CASSPNPTTGHEKLFF. CDR3 nucleotide sequence: TGTGCCAGCAGTCCCAACCCTACGACAGGGCATGAAAAACTGTTTTTT.

This rearrangement joins TRBV14 to TRBJ2-2; D possibly corresponds to TRBD1 (5 bases). Germline assignment: CDR1 SGHDN and CDR2 FVKESK. The CDR3 runs to 13 residues. Trimming took off 4 bases at V and 8 bases at J, with 11 bases between the two ends. Written as DNA, the CDR3 is TGTGCCAGCAGCCCCCGGACATATGGGGAGCTGTTTTTT. This encodes CASSPRTYGELFF.

V usage is TRBV7-9 and J usage is TRBJ2-5; possibly TRBD1 for D (5 bases). The CDR3 runs to 15 residues. The germline V and J ends were trimmed by 5 bases and 5 bases, with 18 bases remaining between them. Looked up from germline, CDR1 is SEHNR and CDR2 is FQNEAQ (reference sequence). The CDR3 loop is CASSPKVRVGETQYF. The CDR3 DNA sequence: TGTGCCAGCAGCCCCAAGGTCAGGGTAGGGGAGACCCAGTACTTC.

Details on this clone: The identical CDR3 is also encoded by other nucleotide sequences in the sample. The rearrangement joins TRBV5-4 to TRBJ2-1; perhaps TRBD1 as D (6 bases). V was shortened by 3 bases and J by 0 bases, with 13 bases between the two germline ends. The CDR3 contains 16 residues. The germline V gene has CDR1 SGHNT and CDR2 YYREEE (reference sequence). The CDR3, as DNA: TGTGCCAGCAGCTCCAATGACAGGATCTCCTACAATGAGCAGTTCTTC. This sequence encodes CASSSNDRISYNEQFF.

This clone has a single count. The chain combines TRBV19 with TRBJ1-5; 7 bases are shared with TRBD1. The CDR3 is 16 residues long. Germline assignment: CDR1 LNHDA and CDR2 SQIVND (reference sequence). The V segment lost 5 bases and the J segment 5 bases; nucleotides outside the gene matches: 12. CDR3 sequence: CASSARDSIVYQPQHF. The CDR3 DNA is TGTGCCAGTAGTGCCCGGGACAGCATCGTTTATCAGCCCCAGCATTTT.

The J gene is TRBJ2-1, the V gene TRBV4-3; D is perhaps TRBD2 (5 bases). The germline V and J ends were trimmed by 4 bases and 1 base, with 20 bases remaining between them. This CDR3 contains 18 residues. The germline CDR1 and CDR2 sequences are LGHNA and YSLEER. In nucleotides, the CDR3 is TGCGCCAGCAGCCTCCTAATCCCTACTAGAAGTTCCTACAATGAGCAGTTCTTC. Amino acid sequence: CASSLLIPTRSSYNEQFF.

The chain has TRBV18 and TRBJ2-1; TRBD1 aligns across 7 bases. CDR3 length: 13 residues. The ends lost 6 bases at V and 5 bases at J; junction bases unmatched: 4. In germline, CDR1 is KGHSH, CDR2 LQKENI. The CDR3 spells CASSPGTDNEQFF. The CDR3 DNA sequence: TGTGCCAGCTCCCCCGGGACAGACAATGAGCAGTTCTTC.

This chain links TRBV6-1 with TRBJ2-5; D gene ambiguous. Germline values: CDR1 MNHNS, CDR2 SASEGT. The V and J ends lost 6 bases and 1 base respectively, with 3 bases between them. This CDR3 has 11 amino acids. The DNA of the CDR3 is TGTGCCAGCAGCCTCCAAGAGACCCAGTACTTC. As protein: CASSLQETQYF.

This clone is a singleton in its sample. This chain uses TRBV6-5 with TRBJ1-1; tentatively, D is TRBD1 (5 bases). The germline V gene encodes CDR1 MNHEY and CDR2 SVGAGI. The CDR3 totals 15 residues. The V end lost 2 bases, the J end lost 5 bases, and 15 bases lay between the germline ends. The CDR3 here is CASSYRGGTKTEAFF. CDR3 in DNA: TGTGCCAGCAGTTACAGGGGAGGCACTAAGACTGAAGCTTTCTTT.

The V call is TRBV19, the J call TRBJ2-1; tentative D call: TRBD2 (6 bases). The germline V gene has CDR1 LNHDA and CDR2 SQIVND (reference sequence). This CDR3 has 16 amino acids. The V and J ends lost 3 bases and 4 bases respectively, with 16 bases between them. CDR3 protein: CASSIPYRDSYNEQFF. CDR3 sequence (DNA): TGTGCCAGTAGTATTCCATACCGGGACTCTTACAATGAGCAGTTCTTC.

The V gene is TRBV20-1, the J gene TRBJ2-7; possible D gene TRBD2, 6 bases. The germline gives CDR1 DFQATT, CDR2 SNEGSKA (reference sequence). This CDR3 is built from 11 residues. The ends were cut back, 5 bases at V and 6 bases at J, with 11 bases in the middle. CDR3 sequence: CSAYGSREQYF. The DNA of the CDR3 is TGCAGTGCTTACGGGAGCCGCGAGCAGTACTTC.

The chain uses TRBV6-5 and TRBJ2-7, with no clear D. The CDR3 spans 14 residues. V was shortened by 4 bases and J by 1 base, with 11 bases between the two germline ends. CDR1 MNHEY and CDR2 SVGAGI come from the germline V gene. The CDR3 loop reads CASSSAGFSYEQYF. The CDR3 nucleotides read TGTGCCAGCAGTTCTGCAGGATTTTCCTACGAGCAGTACTTC.

The chain recombines TRBV4-3 with TRBJ2-7, with 7 bases identical to TRBD2. The CDR3 loop spans 17 amino acids. The ends lost 1 base at V and 4 bases at J; junction bases unmatched: 13. The germline V gene encodes CDR1 LGHNA and CDR2 YSLEER. Written as DNA, the CDR3 is TGCGCCAGCAGCCAAGGGGTAGGCGGGAGTTCGGGTTACGAGCAGTACTTC. Amino acid sequence: CASSQGVGGSSGYEQYF.

The chain employs TRBV29-1 and TRBJ1-2, with a weak D call TRBD1 (5 bases). The germline CDR1 and CDR2 sequences are SQVTM and ANQGSEA. CDR3 length: 13 residues. Between the trimmed V and J ends, which lost 1 base and 7 bases, there was a span of 13 bases. DNA for the CDR3: TGCAGCGTTGAAGTCGGGCAGGGCAGTGGCTACACCTTC. Protein sequence: CSVEVGQGSGYTF.

This sequence joins TRBV7-9 and TRBJ2-2; a weak D match, TRBD1 (6 bases). Germline loops: CDR1 SEHNR, CDR2 FQNEAQ (reference sequence). Trimming took 3 bases from V and 4 from J, leaving 18 bases between them. The CDR3 sequence is 17 residues long. CDR3: CASSFLGAISSTGELFF. CDR3 in DNA: TGTGCCAGCAGCTTTCTGGGGGCCATATCGAGCACCGGGGAGCTGTTTTTT.

The chain joins TRBV11-2 to TRBJ2-1; no definite D call. CDR1 and CDR2 (germline): SGHAT, FQNNGV. Between the trimmed V and J ends, which lost 0 bases and 12 bases, there was a span of 12 bases. The CDR3 length is 13 residues. For the CDR3, the DNA is TGTGCCAGCAGCTTAGAGGATGGGCAGCCGCAGTTCTTC. As protein: CASSLEDGQPQFF.

This clone was seen once. The chain employs TRBV7-3 and TRBJ2-2; 7 bases are a match to TRBD2. The CDR3 loop spans 15 amino acids. The germline V gene encodes CDR1 SGHTA and CDR2 FQGTGA. V was clipped by 5 bases and J by 5 bases; unmatched bases: 8. The DNA of the CDR3 is TGTGCCAGCAGCCCCCCCTCGGGAGGAACCGGGGAGCTGTTTTTT. Its protein product is CASSPPSGGTGELFF.

V is TRBV5-4 and J is TRBJ2-1; 7 nucleotides align to TRBD2. The CDR3 is 14 amino acids. V shed 0 bases and J 5 bases; nucleotides not matched to a gene: 2. Germline values: CDR1 SGHNT, CDR2 YYREEE (reference sequence). CDR3 DNA: TGTGCCAGCAGCTTGGTGCTAGCGGACAATGAGCAGTTCTTC. It translates to CASSLVLADNEQFF.

The chain employs TRBV30 and TRBJ1-5; D not certain. V was trimmed by 0 bases and J by 2 bases, leaving 20 bases between them. The CDR3 runs to 18 residues. Looked up from germline, CDR1 is GTSNPN and CDR2 is SVGIG (reference sequence). The CDR3 is CAWSVRRPNPEGNQPQHF. CDR3 DNA: TGTGCCTGGAGTGTACGACGGCCGAACCCCGAGGGCAATCAGCCCCAGCATTTT.

The chain is built from TRBV2 and TRBJ2-1; TRBD2 aligns across 14 bases. Germline trimming cut 5 bases from V and 6 bases from J; bases unmatched to any gene: 6. The CDR3 runs 16 residues. Germline V gives CDR1 SNHLY, CDR2 FYNNEI. This chain's CDR3 is CASSRLAGGPINEQFF. In DNA form, the CDR3 reads TGTGCCAGCAGTCGACTAGCGGGAGGGCCAATCAATGAGCAGTTCTTC.

The chain has TRBV5-1 and TRBJ2-5, with D uncertain. Germline values: CDR1 SGHRS, CDR2 YFSETQ. Trimming pared 4 bases from V and 0 bases from J, leaving 7 bases between. The CDR3 consists of 13 residues. The CDR3 spells CASSPKNQETQYF. CDR3 nucleotides: TGCGCCAGCAGCCCTAAGAACCAAGAGACCCAGTACTTC.

The chain recombines TRBV7-8 with TRBJ2-2, with D possibly being TRBD1 (6 bases). The germline gives CDR1 SGHVS, CDR2 FQNEAQ. Trimming removed 5 bases at V and 2 bases at J, with 9 bases between. The CDR3 contains 14 residues. In nucleotides, the CDR3 is TGTGCCAGCAGCCGGGACACCAACACCGGGGAGCTGTTTTTT. Its protein product is CASSRDTNTGELFF.

The J gene is TRBJ1-5, the V gene TRBV30; 7 bases align to TRBD1. The CDR3 spans 16 residues. Germline CDR1 reads GTSNPN; CDR2 reads SVGIG (reference sequence). With 3 bases clipped from V and 0 bases from J, the junction kept 8 bases outside the gene matches. CDR3 sequence reads: CAWRETGFYSNQPQHF. CDR3 DNA sequence: TGTGCCTGGAGAGAGACAGGGTTTTATAGCAATCAGCCCCAGCATTTT. Using reference TRBV30 and TRBJ1-5 for the parts outside the CDR3, the full variable domain is SQTIHQWPATLVQPVGSPLSLECTVEGTSNPNLYWYRQAAGRGLQLLFYSVGIGQISSEVPQNLSASRPQDRQFILSSKKLLLSDSGFYLCAWRETGFYSNQPQHFGDGTRLSIL.

The V and J genes are TRBV27 and TRBJ2-1; the match to TRBD2 covers 7 bases. CDR1 and CDR2 (germline): MNHEY, SMNVEV (reference sequence). The trim removed 6 bases at V and 10 bases at J, leaving 9 bases unmatched. CDR3 length equals 13 residues. CDR3 in DNA: TGTGCCAGCAGGGTTGTGCAAGCGGGAGAGCAGTTCTTC. The encoded protein is CASRVVQAGEQFF.